This entry lists 24 T cell receptor beta chains sequenced from one sample in a study of cytomegalovirus exposure and HLA in healthy donors. PCR primers comprised 60 Vbeta and 13 Jbeta primers. This table comes from immunoSEQ multiplex PCR, and its TCRdb copy is limited to in-frame clones, with some not included. The data show about 130,000 clones, with roughly 83% seen just once and roughly 1.2% held by the top ten. Sequencing was carried out using PBMCs. Receptors originate from a girl aged 2 to 10 in good health and CMV-seronegative.

The genes are TRBV19 and TRBJ2-7; 9 bases match TRBD1. The CDR3 covers 18 residues. CDR1 is LNHDA, CDR2 SQIVND, per germline (reference sequence). J lost 2 bases, V lost 3 bases, and 14 bases had no gene match. CDR3 in DNA: TGTGCCAGTAGTATCTCCTTTCTGGGGACAGGGATGGCCTACGAGCAGTACTTC. Amino acid sequence: CASSISFLGTGMAYEQYF.

This clone was counted a few times. The rearrangement links TRBV7-9 to TRBJ2-7, with a weak D call TRBD1 (5 bases). The CDR3 consists of 14 residues. Germline V gene data show CDR1 as SEHNR and CDR2 as FQNEAQ (reference sequence). V was pared by 2 bases and J by 0 bases, with 8 bases between. The CDR3, as DNA: TGTGCCAGCAGCTTACGACAGAGCTCCTACGAGCAGTACTTC. It yields the protein CASSLRQSSYEQYF.

This chain links TRBV27 with TRBJ2-7; TRBD2 agrees at 8 bases. The CDR3 runs 17 residues. V lost 3 bases and J lost 7; bases outside the gene matches: 17. Germline CDR1 and CDR2: MNHEY and SMNVEV (reference sequence). The CDR3 bases are TGTGCCAGCAGTTTGGGTGTATGGCGGGGGGATCTTGGGGAGCAGTACTTC. Encoded protein: CASSLGVWRGDLGEQYF.

The chain combines TRBV11-2 with TRBJ2-2, with D possibly TRBD1 on 6 matching bases. Germline V gives CDR1 SGHAT, CDR2 FQNNGV. Trimming pared 2 bases from V and 7 bases from J, leaving 14 bases between. The CDR3 consists of 15 residues. CDR3 protein: CASSLLQGQGGELFF. DNA for the CDR3: TGTGCCAGCAGCTTATTGCAGGGGCAGGGCGGGGAGCTGTTTTTT.

The CDR3 DNA follows: TGTGCCAGCAGCCTCCGAACCGGGGGAAGGAACTATGGCTACACCTTC. Its protein is CASSLRTGGRNYGYTF. The rearrangement uses TRBV7-2 and TRBJ1-2; tentative D call: TRBD1 (5 bases). With 5 bases removed from V and 2 bases from J, the gap between germline ends came to 18 bases. The CDR3 is 16 residues long. Germline assignment: CDR1 SGHTA and CDR2 FQGNSA. Variable domain in full (rest from reference TRBV7-2 and TRBJ1-2): GAGVSQSPSNKVTEKGKDVELRCDPISGHTALYWYRQSLGQGLEFLIYFQGNSAPDKSGLPSDRFSAERTGGSVSTLTIQRTQQEDSAVYLCASSLRTGGRNYGYTFGSGTRLTVV.

V gene TRBV5-1 combines with J gene TRBJ2-3, with TRBD1 identical over 10 bases. V lost 0 bases and J lost 1; bases outside the gene matches: 2. Germline assignment: CDR1 SGHRS and CDR2 YFSETQ. The CDR3 contains 16 residues. CDR3 loop: CASSLETGGRTDTQYF. In DNA, the CDR3 is TGCGCCAGCAGCTTGGAGACAGGGGGCCGCACAGATACGCAGTATTTT.

The J gene is TRBJ2-7, the V gene TRBV7-2, with D uncertain. Germline V gene data show CDR1 as SGHTA and CDR2 as FQGNSA. Trimming cost V 4 bases and J 4 bases, with 11 bases left between them. This CDR3 has 13 residues. The CDR3 nucleotides are TGTGCCAGCAGCTCCGCGGCTGGGTACGAGCAGTACTTC. This sequence encodes CASSSAAGYEQYF.

This clone has only one observation. The V and J genes are TRBV7-9 and TRBJ1-1, with 8 bases aligning to TRBD1. Germline V gene lookup returns CDR1 SEHNR and CDR2 FQNEAQ (reference sequence). Unmatched junction bases numbered 3, after V lost 3 bases and J lost 3 bases. There are 14 residues in the CDR3. CDR3 protein: CASSLVTGDTEAFF. DNA of the CDR3: TGTGCCAGCAGCTTGGTGACAGGGGACACTGAAGCTTTCTTT.

The chain links TRBV4-3 to TRBJ2-7, with TRBD1 identical over 8 bases. Losses at the gene ends were 0 bases for V and 2 bases for J; bases not matched to a gene: 6. Looked up from germline, CDR1 is LGHNA and CDR2 is YSLEER. The CDR3 contains 16 residues. The DNA of the CDR3 is TGCGCCAGCAGCCAAGATCGCAGACAGGGGACCTACGAGCAGTACTTC. As protein: CASSQDRRQGTYEQYF.

The chain employs TRBV6-5 and TRBJ2-3, with 8 bases fitting TRBD1. V lost 5 bases to trimming and J lost 2 bases; unmatched junction nucleotides: 3. The CDR3 has 14 amino acids. The germline V gene has CDR1 MNHEY and CDR2 SVGAGI. In DNA, the CDR3 is TGTGCCAGCAGTAGACAGGGGTTCACAGATACGCAGTATTTT. Protein sequence: CASSRQGFTDTQYF.

The V and J genes are TRBV19 and TRBJ1-5, with D uncertain. CDR1 is LNHDA, CDR2 SQIVND, per germline (reference sequence). The CDR3 is made up of 13 amino acids. V dropped 3 bases and J dropped 1 base, with 4 bases sitting between them. The CDR3 reads CASSIQSNQPQHF. The CDR3 bases are TGTGCCAGTAGTATTCAAAGCAATCAGCCCCAGCATTTT.

The chain uses TRBV7-2 and TRBJ2-3, with 7 nucleotides matching TRBD1. V lost 5 bases, J lost 2 bases, and 4 bases stayed unmatched. This CDR3 has 14 residues. Germline CDR1 SGHTA, CDR2 FQGNSA. For the CDR3, the DNA is TGTGCCAGCAGCCCGGGACAGCCCACAGATACGCAGTATTTT. It codes for CASSPGQPTDTQYF.

This clone has more than one count but fewer than ten. V gene TRBV29-1 combines with J gene TRBJ2-5; D unclear. Trimming took off 4 bases at V and 0 bases at J, with 6 bases between the two ends. The CDR3 runs 12 residues. Germline V gives CDR1 SQVTM, CDR2 ANQGSEA. The CDR3 loop reads CSVARDQETQYF. CDR3 DNA sequence: TGCAGCGTTGCCCGGGACCAAGAGACCCAGTACTTC. Together with reference TRBV29-1 and TRBJ2-5, the CDR3 gives the full variable domain: SAVISQKPSRDICQRGTSLTIQCQVDSQVTMMFWYRQQPGQSLTLIATANQGSEATYESGFVIDKFPISRPNLTFSTLTVSNMSPEDSSIYLCSVARDQETQYFGPGTRLLVL.

The V gene is TRBV5-1, the J gene TRBJ2-3; 12 bases are a match to TRBD1. In germline, CDR1 is SGHRS, CDR2 YFSETQ. V dropped 4 bases and J dropped 4; count of bases not matched to a gene: 4. The CDR3 consists of 15 residues. Written as DNA, the CDR3 is TGCGCCAGCAGCCGCGGGACAGGGGGCCCAGATACGCAGTATTTT. It codes for CASSRGTGGPDTQYF.

The chain employs TRBV5-1 and TRBJ2-7; TRBD1 agrees at 8 bases. J was trimmed by 0 bases and V by 4 bases; bases with no gene match: 9. Per the germline V gene, CDR1 is SGHRS and CDR2 is YFSETQ. The CDR3 totals 16 residues. CDR3 DNA: TGCGCCAGCAGCGAGACAGGACAGGGCCTCTCCTACGAGCAGTACTTC. This codes for CASSETGQGLSYEQYF.

The chain employs TRBV27 and TRBJ1-5, with 9 bases aligning to TRBD1. The V and J ends lost 6 bases and 6 bases, in that order; junction bases with no gene match: 9. Germline CDR1 reads MNHEY; CDR2 reads SMNVEV (reference sequence). This CDR3 contains 15 residues. This CDR3 is CASRYTGGSFQPQHF. The CDR3 DNA follows: TGTGCCAGCAGATATACAGGGGGCTCGTTTCAGCCCCAGCATTTT.

The V gene is TRBV19, the J gene TRBJ2-3, with D possibly matching TRBD2 (6 bases). Trimming pared 6 bases from V and 1 base from J, leaving 8 bases between. Germline V lookup: CDR1 LNHDA, CDR2 SQIVND (reference sequence). There are 13 residues in the CDR3. The CDR3 loop reads CASSASGTDTQYF. The DNA of the CDR3 is TGTGCCAGTAGCGCTAGCGGCACAGATACGCAGTATTTT.

This clone has ten or more counts. The rearrangement joins TRBV6-4 to TRBJ2-6; no firm D call. V lost 3 bases and J 0 bases, leaving 6 bases between the germline ends. Germline CDR1 MRHNA, CDR2 SNTAGT. The CDR3 sequence is 15 residues long. Here the CDR3 DNA reads TGTGCCAGCAGTGATGACACCTCTGGGGCCAACGTCCTGACTTTC. This encodes CASSDDTSGANVLTF.

A single count supports this clone. The J gene is TRBJ2-7, the V gene TRBV30, with 7 bases fitting TRBD1. Germline lookup yields CDR1 GTSNPN and CDR2 SVGIG (reference sequence). The CDR3 spans 15 residues. Germline trimming cut 3 bases from V and 6 bases from J; bases unmatched to any gene: 14. The CDR3 DNA follows: TGTGCCTGGAGCGTGGGTCAGGGACAGAGAGCCGAGCAGTACTTC. It codes for CAWSVGQGQRAEQYF. The variable domain in full, completed from reference TRBV30 and TRBJ2-7, reads SQTIHQWPATLVQPVGSPLSLECTVEGTSNPNLYWYRQAAGRGLQLLFYSVGIGQISSEVPQNLSASRPQDRQFILSSKKLLLSDSGFYLCAWSVGQGQRAEQYFGPGTRLTVT.

This sequence joins TRBV19 and TRBJ1-2; no reliable D call. CDR1 is LNHDA, CDR2 SQIVND, per germline (reference sequence). The CDR3 extends over 13 amino acids. V was trimmed by 7 bases and J by 4 bases, leaving 13 bases between them. This chain's CDR3 is CASTPGYIYGYTF. The CDR3 region has the DNA TGTGCCAGTACCCCAGGATACATCTATGGCTACACCTTC.

The genes are TRBV7-9 and TRBJ1-2; 10 bases agree with TRBD1. With 1 base clipped from V and 6 bases from J, the junction kept 8 bases outside the gene matches. The CDR3 sequence is 16 residues long. Germline V gene data show CDR1 as SEHNR and CDR2 as FQNEAQ (reference sequence). The CDR3 here is CASSLDREGQGHGYTF. The CDR3 bases are TGTGCCAGCAGCTTAGACAGAGAGGGACAGGGGCATGGCTACACCTTC.

This chain connects TRBV2 to TRBJ2-1, with D possibly TRBD2 on 5 matching bases. The germline V and J ends were trimmed by 6 bases and 0 bases, with 12 bases remaining between them. Germline CDR1 reads SNHLY; CDR2 reads FYNNEI. The CDR3 totals 15 residues. CDR3 region: CASSQSGSSYNEQFF. For the CDR3, the DNA is TGTGCCAGCAGCCAAAGCGGAAGCTCCTACAATGAGCAGTTCTTC.

In its sample, this clone was seen a few times. V is TRBV14 and J is TRBJ2-3; 8 bases align to TRBD2. The junction had 13 bases not matched to a gene; V was cut back by 0 bases and J by 2 bases. Per the germline V gene, CDR1 is SGHDN and CDR2 is FVKESK. The CDR3 length is 19 residues. The CDR3 protein is CASSQDHGAAGEITDTQYF. In DNA, the CDR3 is TGTGCCAGCAGCCAAGATCATGGTGCAGCGGGAGAGATCACAGATACGCAGTATTTT.

The chain carries TRBV9 and TRBJ1-4; D gene ambiguous. Germline values: CDR1 SGDLS, CDR2 YYNGEE. V was trimmed by 3 bases and J by 0 bases, leaving 9 bases between them. The CDR3 totals 15 residues. CDR3 DNA sequence: TGTGCCAGCAGCGGAACACCCTCAACTAATGAAAAACTGTTTTTT. Protein sequence: CASSGTPSTNEKLFF.